This TCR beta chain was retrieved from a study of T cell responses to AZD1222 COVID-19 vaccine. The CDR3 is made up of 12 amino acids. Germline loops: CDR1 SEHNR, CDR2 FQNEAQ (reference sequence). With 3 bases removed from V and 5 bases from J, the gap between germline ends came to 7 bases. Whole-study results and caveats: A mostly white British donor set with more females was recruited, and clonal diversity was possibly underestimated. No repertoire was sampled before or during the peak T cell response, only after it. Rises in breadth and depth of Spike-specific TCRs came after two AZD1222 doses.

This clone came up a few times. Its antigen remains unidentified. Profiled with immunoSEQ multiplex PCR; TCRdb holds only in-frame clones, not every one. Among approximately 60,000 clones, about 79% were seen once, and the ten largest hold 20%. The TCR sequence derives from an adult in good health. Sequenced material: peripheral blood, taken on day 0 of AZD1222 vaccination. This chain links TRBV7-9 with TRBJ2-5; D remains ambiguous. CDR3 sequence (DNA): TGTGCCAGCAGCTTGGGTGAGGAGACCCAGTACTTC. Protein: CASSLGEETQYF.